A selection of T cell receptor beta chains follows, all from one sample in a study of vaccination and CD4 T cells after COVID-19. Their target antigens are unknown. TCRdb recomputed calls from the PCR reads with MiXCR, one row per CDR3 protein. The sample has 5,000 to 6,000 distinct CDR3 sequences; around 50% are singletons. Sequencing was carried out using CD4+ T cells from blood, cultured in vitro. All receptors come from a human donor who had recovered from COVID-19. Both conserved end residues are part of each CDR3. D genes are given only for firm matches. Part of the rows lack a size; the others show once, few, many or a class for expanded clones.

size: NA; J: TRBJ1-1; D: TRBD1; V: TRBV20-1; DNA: TGCAGTGCTAGAGGGGACAGGGAGACTGAAGCTTTCTTT; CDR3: CSARGDRETEAFF
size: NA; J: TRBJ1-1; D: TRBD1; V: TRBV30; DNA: TGTGCCTGGACCCGACAGGGTGTGAACACTGAAGCTTTCTTT; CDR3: CAWTRQGVNTEAFF
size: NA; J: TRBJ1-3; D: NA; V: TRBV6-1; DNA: TGTGCCAGCAGTGACCGAATGGGAACCTCTGGAAACACCATATATTTT; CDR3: CASSDRMGTSGNTIYF
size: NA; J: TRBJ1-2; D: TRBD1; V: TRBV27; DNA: TGTGCCAGCAGCCTCGACAGGGAACGAGCCCGGGGCTACACCTTC; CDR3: CASSLDRERARGYTF
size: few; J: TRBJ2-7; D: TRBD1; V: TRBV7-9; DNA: TGTGCCAGCAGCGGGCAGAGGACAGGGTCAGGATTTTACGAGCAGTACTTC; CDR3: CASSGQRTGSGFYEQYF
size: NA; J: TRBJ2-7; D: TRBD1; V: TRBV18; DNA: TGTGCCAGCTCACTACAGGGGGCGGGGAACGAGCAGTACTTC; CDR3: CASSLQGAGNEQYF
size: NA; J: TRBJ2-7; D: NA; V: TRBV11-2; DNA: TGTGCCAGCAGCTCCCTGACTTTAGGTCTCGAGCAGTACTTC; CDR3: CASSSLTLGLEQYF
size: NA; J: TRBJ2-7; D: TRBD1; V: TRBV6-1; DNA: TGTGCCAGCAGACCGGGACAGGGTACTTACGAGCAGTACTTC; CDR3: CASRPGQGTYEQYF
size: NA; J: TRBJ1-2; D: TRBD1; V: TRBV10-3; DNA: TGTGCCATCGGACAGGGGGCGAGGGATGGCTACACCTTC; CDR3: CAIGQGARDGYTF
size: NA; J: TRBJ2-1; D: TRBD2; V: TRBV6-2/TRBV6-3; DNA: TGTGCCAGCCGCCAGGCCTGGACTAGCGGGGGGGGTGAGCAGTTCTTC; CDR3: CASRQAWTSGGGEQFF
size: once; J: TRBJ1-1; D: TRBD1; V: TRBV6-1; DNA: TGTGCCAGCGACAGGGGGTCGGTTGGAAACACTGAAGCTTTCTTT; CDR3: CASDRGSVGNTEAFF
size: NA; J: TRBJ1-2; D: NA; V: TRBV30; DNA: TGTGCCTGGAGGGACTTAGCTAACTATGGCTACACCTTC; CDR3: CAWRDLANYGYTF
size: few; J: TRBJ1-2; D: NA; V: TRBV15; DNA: TGTGCCACCAGCCAAGGGAACTATGGCTACACCTTC; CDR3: CATSQGNYGYTF
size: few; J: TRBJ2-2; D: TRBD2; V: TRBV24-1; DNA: TGTGCCACCAGTGAGGGGGGGGGAACGAACACCGGGGAGCTGTTTTTT; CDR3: CATSEGGGTNTGELFF
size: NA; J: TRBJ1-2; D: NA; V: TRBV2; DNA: TGTGCCAGCAGTGCGGGTAACCTTAACTATGGCTACACCTTC; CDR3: CASSAGNLNYGYTF
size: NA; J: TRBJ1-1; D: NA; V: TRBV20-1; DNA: TGCAGTGCTAGAGCCTTACAGGGCACTGAAGCTTTCTTT; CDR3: CSARALQGTEAFF
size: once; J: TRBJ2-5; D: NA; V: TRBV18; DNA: TGTGCCAGCTCACCGGGTGCTGCTTACCAAGAGACCCAGTACTTC; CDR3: CASSPGAAYQETQYF
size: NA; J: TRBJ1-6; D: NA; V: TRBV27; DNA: TGTGCCAGCAGCAACAACGGGGCCCATTCACCCCTCCACTTT; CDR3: CASSNNGAHSPLHF